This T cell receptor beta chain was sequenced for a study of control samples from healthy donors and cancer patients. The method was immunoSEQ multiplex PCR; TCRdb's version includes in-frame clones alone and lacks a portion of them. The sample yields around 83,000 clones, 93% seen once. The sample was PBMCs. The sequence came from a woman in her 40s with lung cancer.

In nucleotides, the CDR3 is TGCGCCAGAAACAGGGCAATGAACACTGAAGCTTTCTTT. Its translation is CARNRAMNTEAFF. The rearrangement links TRBV5-1 to TRBJ1-1; a possible D gene is TRBD1 (6 bases). This CDR3 contains 13 residues. V lost 8 bases to trimming and J lost 0 bases, with 11 bases between them. From germline, CDR1 is SGHRS and CDR2 YFSETQ.